A selection of T cell receptor beta chains follows, all from one sample in a study of blood T cell repertoires in COVID-19. Libraries were prepared by immunoSEQ multiplex PCR; TCRdb keeps only in-frame clonotypes and omits some of them. The sample has about 140,000 clones, over 80% seen once. Sequenced sample: peripheral blood. The receptors come from a woman of 80 years or more with acute or convalescent COVID-19. CDR3s include the opening cysteine and the closing phenylalanine or tryptophan. D genes are given only for firm matches. Expanded clones get a size class; other rows say once, few or many, or leave the size out.

abundance,d_gene,j_gene,v_gene,CDR3nt,CDR3aa
NA,NA,TRBJ2-5,TRBV7-2,TGTGCCAGCAGCCTCACACCCGGGAGAGAGACCCAGTACTTC,CASSLTPGRETQYF
once,TRBD2,TRBJ2-5,TRBV7-7,TGTGCTAGCAGCCTCGGAGCAGCGGGGGAGACCCAGTACTTC,CASSLGAAGETQYF
NA,NA,TRBJ1-4,TRBV9,TGTGCCAGCAGCGTAGTGGGCAGCTCTAATGAAAAACTGTTTTTT,CASSVVGSSNEKLFF
NA,NA,TRBJ1-1,TRBV5-5,TGTGCCAGCAGCTTGGCCAGGGACACTGAAGCTTTCTTT,CASSLARDTEAFF
NA,NA,TRBJ2-3,TRBV5-1,TGCGCCAGCAGCTTGGAAGATAGCACTAGCACAGATACGCAGTATTTT,CASSLEDSTSTDTQYF
few,NA,TRBJ1-2,TRBV6-2/TRBV6-3,TGTGCCAGCAGTTACGCGACTAATGGCTACACCTTC,CASSYATNGYTF
NA,NA,TRBJ1-5,TRBV6-1,TGTGCCAGCAGTGAACCAGGGGTTCCCAATCAGCCCCAGCATTTT,CASSEPGVPNQPQHF
NA,NA,TRBJ1-1,TRBV6-5,TGTGCCAGCAGTCGCCCAGGGCAGATGAACACCGAAGCTTTCTTT,CASSRPGQMNTEAFF
NA,TRBD1,TRBJ2-1,TRBV5-5,TGTGCCAGCAGCCTCCTACAGGGGAGCCCCTACAATGAGCAGTTCTTC,CASSLLQGSPYNEQFF
NA,NA,TRBJ2-3,TRBV6-5,TGTGCCAGCAGGGGCCCCGCGGGGGATACGCAGTATTTT,CASRGPAGDTQYF
once,TRBD1,TRBJ1-5,TRBV7-2,TGTGCCAGCAGCTTGACAGGGGGCCGAAATCAGCCCCAGCATTTT,CASSLTGGRNQPQHF
NA,NA,TRBJ1-6,TRBV5-1,TGCGCCAGCAGCTTGAGCGGGGGAGATAATTCACCCCTCCACTTT,CASSLSGGDNSPLHF
NA,TRBD1,TRBJ1-2,TRBV4-2,TGTGCCAGCAGCCAAGGTCCAGGGGGCGACTATGGCTACACCTTC,CASSQGPGGDYGYTF
NA,TRBD2,TRBJ2-7,TRBV3-1/TRBV3-2,TGTGCCAGCAGCCAAGTTCTTGGACTAGCGGGGGGCCCTAGCTCCTACGAGCAGTACTTC,CASSQVLGLAGGPSSYEQYF
NA,NA,TRBJ1-2,TRBV12-3/TRBV12-4,TGTGCCAGCAGTTTGGGGGGGGGCCTTGGCTACACCTTC,CASSLGGGLGYTF
NA,TRBD1,TRBJ1-2,TRBV7-2,TGTGCCAGCAGCTTAGTAGGGGGACAGGGGGCGGCTGGCTACACCTTC,CASSLVGGQGAAGYTF
NA,TRBD1,TRBJ2-1,TRBV7-2,TGTGCCAGCAGCTTAAATAGGGACAGGGGAAATGAGCAGTTCTTC,CASSLNRDRGNEQFF
NA,NA,TRBJ2-7,TRBV19,TGTGCCAGTAGTATATCAGGTTCCTACGAGCAGTACTTC,CASSISGSYEQYF
NA,TRBD1,TRBJ2-1,TRBV25-1,TGTGCCAGCAACCCCGGAGGGGCAGGGGGCACGAATGAGCAGTTCTTC,CASNPGGAGGTNEQFF
NA,NA,TRBJ1-1,TRBV10-3,TGTGCCATCAGTGAGGGGGGGGACACATCTGAAGCTTTCTTT,CAISEGGDTSEAFF
once,NA,TRBJ2-4,TRBV15,TGTGCCACCAGCAGAGACGGCGGGGGCGGCAAAAACATTCAGTACTTC,CATSRDGGGGKNIQYF
NA,NA,TRBJ2-5,TRBV5-5,TGTGCCAGCAGCTTGGGCGGGGTTGGAGAGACCCAGTACTTC,CASSLGGVGETQYF
NA,NA,TRBJ2-2,TRBV20-1,TGCAGTGCTAGTCACCCAAGGGGGAGCACCGGGGAGCTGTTTTTT,CSASHPRGSTGELFF
NA,NA,TRBJ1-4,TRBV12-5,TGTGCTAGTGGCCATACAGCTAATGAAAAACTGTTTTTT,CASGHTANEKLFF
NA,NA,TRBJ2-3,TRBV10-1,TGCGCCAGCAGTGAGTCGCCCAGTAGCACAGATACGCAGTATTTT,CASSESPSSTDTQYF
NA,TRBD1,TRBJ1-2,TRBV4-1,TGCGCCAGCAGCCAAAGGACAGGGGGCTTCTCTGGCTACACCTTC,CASSQRTGGFSGYTF
NA,NA,TRBJ1-1,TRBV23-1,TGCGCCAGCAGTCAATCAACAGGGTCCGCCGGCACTGAAGCTTTCTTT,CASSQSTGSAGTEAFF
NA,TRBD1,TRBJ2-1,TRBV5-1,TGCGCCAGCAGCTTGGCCGGGACAGGGGGTATGGATGAGCAGTTCTTC,CASSLAGTGGMDEQFF
NA,TRBD1,TRBJ2-6,TRBV4-2,TGTGCCAGCAGCCAGTACAGGGGAGGGGCCAACGTCCTGACTTTC,CASSQYRGGANVLTF
NA,NA,TRBJ1-2,TRBV7-2,TGTGCCAGCACACTAGTTGGGCAGGGGAAGGGCTACACCTTC,CASTLVGQGKGYTF
NA,TRBD1,TRBJ1-2,TRBV7-8,TGTGCCAGCAGCCCGAGGACAGGGGCTAACTATGGCTACACCTTC,CASSPRTGANYGYTF
once,TRBD1,TRBJ2-7,TRBV24-1,TGTGCCACCAGTGATCCAACAGGGGGTGAGTACTACGAGCAGTACTTC,CATSDPTGGEYYEQYF
NA,NA,TRBJ1-1,TRBV4-1,TGCGCCAGCAGCCAAGGGATCGCCAGGGCGGCGTGGGCTTTCTTT,CASSQGIARAAWAFF
NA,TRBD1,TRBJ1-2,TRBV7-8,TGTGCCAGCAGCTTTCCTACCGGGACAGTCGACTACACCTTC,CASSFPTGTVDYTF
NA,TRBD1,TRBJ1-2,TRBV18,TGTGCCAGCTCAACCGGGACAGGGGCGACTGGCTACACCTTC,CASSTGTGATGYTF
NA,TRBD1,TRBJ1-4,TRBV29-1,TGCAGCGTCCACAGGGGCGGGGAACTGTTTTTT,CSVHRGGELFF
NA,TRBD1,TRBJ2-3,TRBV7-7,TGTGCTAGCAGCTTACAGGGGGCAGATACGCAGTATTTT,CASSLQGADTQYF